The 28 T cell receptor beta chains presented below share a single source sample, sequenced in a study of OX40 agonist ivuxolimab in advanced cancers. Profiled with immunoSEQ multiplex PCR; TCRdb holds only in-frame clones, not every one. Of 65,000 to 80,000 clones in the sample, roughly 83% were seen once. The sequences come from CD4+ or CD8+ T cells sorted from blood, collected in a trial of the OX40 agonist ivuxolimab. Receptors originate from an adult with an advanced solid tumor such as melanoma, head and neck, liver or kidney cancer.

This chain joins TRBV14 and TRBJ1-2, with 7 bases identical to TRBD1. Germline V gives CDR1 SGHDN, CDR2 FVKESK. There are 15 residues in the CDR3. J gave up 0 bases and V 6 bases, and 7 bases lay outside the gene matches. CDR3 sequence (DNA): TGTGCCAGCAGAAGATCGGGACAGACTAACTATGGCTACACCTTC. This codes for CASRRSGQTNYGYTF.

The CDR3 is CASSSDIGNIQYF. The CDR3 DNA sequence: TGTGCCAGCAGTTCTGACATTGGGAACATTCAGTACTTC. The chain carries TRBV6-5 and TRBJ2-4; D uncertain. In germline, CDR1 is MNHEY, CDR2 SVGAGI. CDR3 length equals 13 residues. Trimming cost V 4 bases and J 7 bases, with 11 bases left between them.

The chain is built from TRBV9 and TRBJ2-1; 9 nucleotides align to TRBD1. Germline CDR1 SGDLS, CDR2 YYNGEE. The CDR3 runs 15 residues. The ends lost 3 bases at V and 9 bases at J; junction bases unmatched: 10. The CDR3: CASSATGTGKSEQFF. For the CDR3, the DNA is TGTGCCAGCAGCGCAACCGGGACAGGGAAGAGTGAGCAGTTCTTC.

This clone appeared once. The V and J genes are TRBV2 and TRBJ2-5; D call uncertain. The CDR3 is made up of 11 amino acids. Trimming pared 6 bases from V and 5 bases from J, leaving 7 bases between. CDR1 is SNHLY, CDR2 FYNNEI, per germline. The CDR3 DNA reads TGTGCCAGCAGACAATCGGAGACCCAGTACTTC. Its protein product is CASRQSETQYF.

The chain employs TRBV11-3 and TRBJ2-3, with D tentatively TRBD2 (6 bases). This CDR3 has 16 amino acids. Trimming left V 1 base short and J 3 bases short, with 14 bases between. CDR1 SGHNT and CDR2 YENEEA come from the germline V gene. The CDR3 region has the DNA TGTGCCAGCAGCTTAGGTGGCGGGATTACGACAGATACGCAGTATTTT. The encoded protein is CASSLGGGITTDTQYF.

This clone was counted only a few times. This chain joins TRBV18 and TRBJ2-7; D possibly corresponds to TRBD2 (6 bases). CDR3 length equals 13 residues. The V end lost 6 bases, the J end lost 4 bases, and 13 bases lay between the germline ends. CDR1 and CDR2 (germline): KGHSH, LQKENI. The CDR3 is CASSRGTEYEQYF. CDR3 nucleotide sequence: TGTGCCAGCTCCCGCGGGACTGAGTACGAGCAGTACTTC.

This chain joins TRBV6-1 and TRBJ1-5, with TRBD1 as a possible D gene (5 bases). V shed 5 bases and J shed 6 bases, with 17 bases lying between them. CDR3 size: 15 residues. CDR1 MNHNS and CDR2 SASEGT come from the germline V gene. The CDR3: CASSQQGALSQPQHF. The CDR3 coding sequence is TGTGCCAGCAGTCAGCAAGGGGCGCTTAGTCAGCCCCAGCATTTT.

The CDR3 DNA is TGTGCCAGCAGCCTACAGGGGGCGGGCGGCTACACCTTC. This sequence encodes CASSLQGAGGYTF. The chain uses TRBV2 and TRBJ1-2; 9 bases are shared with TRBD1. Germline trimming cut 6 bases from V and 8 bases from J; bases unmatched to any gene: 7. From germline, CDR1 is SNHLY and CDR2 FYNNEI. There are 13 residues in the CDR3.

The V call is TRBV11-2, the J call TRBJ2-6, with D possibly being TRBD1 (6 bases). The CDR3 is 15 amino acids. Looked up from germline, CDR1 is SGHAT and CDR2 is FQNNGV. Trimming took 5 bases from V and 3 from J, leaving 11 bases between them. CDR3 amino acids: CASSRTGFGANVLTF. The CDR3 DNA sequence: TGTGCCAGCAGCCGTACAGGGTTTGGGGCCAACGTCCTGACTTTC. The variable domain in full, with the rest retrieved from reference TRBV11-2 and TRBJ2-6, is EAGVAQSPRYKIIEKRQSVAFWCNPISGHATLYWYQQILGQGPKLLIQFQNNGVVDDSQLPKDRFSAERLKGVDSTLKIQPAKLEDSAVYLCASSRTGFGANVLTFGAGSRLTVL.

This clone was observed many times. The rearrangement uses TRBV20-1 and TRBJ1-2; D may be TRBD1 (5 bases). With 2 bases removed from V and 8 bases from J, the gap between germline ends came to 9 bases. From germline, CDR1 is DFQATT and CDR2 SNEGSKA (reference sequence). CDR3 size: 11 residues. This chain's CDR3 is CSARLGDGYTF. In DNA form, the CDR3 reads TGCAGTGCTAGATTGGGGGACGGCTACACCTTC.

The V gene is TRBV12-5, the J gene TRBJ2-4; tentatively, D is TRBD2 (5 bases). CDR3 length: 14 residues. V was shortened by 5 bases and J by 4 bases, with 12 bases between the two germline ends. CDR1 is LGHNT, CDR2 FRNRAP, per germline. Here the CDR3 reads CASGHGEVKNIQYF. The CDR3 region has the DNA TGTGCTAGTGGTCACGGGGAAGTTAAAAACATTCAGTACTTC.

This sequence joins TRBV4-3 and TRBJ2-3, with 7 bases identical to TRBD1. CDR1 LGHNA and CDR2 YSLEER come from the germline V gene. CDR3 length equals 14 residues. J gave up 5 bases and V 1 base, and 3 bases lay outside the gene matches. The CDR3 loop is CASSQGDSGDTQYF. The CDR3 coding sequence is TGCGCCAGCAGCCAAGGGGACAGTGGAGATACGCAGTATTTT.

The chain carries TRBV2 and TRBJ2-7, with unresolved D. V lost 2 bases and J 0 bases, leaving 11 bases between the germline ends. CDR1 and CDR2 from the germline V gene are SNHLY and FYNNEI. The CDR3 is 15 amino acids. CDR3 region: CASSERPGSSYEQYF. CDR3 sequence (DNA): TGTGCCAGCAGTGAAAGGCCGGGCTCCTCCTACGAGCAGTACTTC.

The V call is TRBV27, the J call TRBJ1-2; TRBD1 is a possible D gene (6 bases). Trimming removed 6 bases from V and 8 bases from J, with 22 bases in between. The CDR3 loop spans 15 amino acids. Germline CDR1 MNHEY, CDR2 SMNVEV (reference sequence). This chain's CDR3 is CASSATTQGRGGYTF. The CDR3 DNA reads as TGTGCCAGCAGCGCTACGACTCAGGGGAGGGGCGGCTACACCTTC.

V gene TRBV2 combines with J gene TRBJ1-1, with TRBD1 as a possible D gene (5 bases). The CDR3 extends over 13 amino acids. V shed 10 bases and J shed 1 base, with 13 bases lying between them. From germline, CDR1 is SNHLY and CDR2 FYNNEI. The CDR3 sequence: CATEGTSNTEAFF. The CDR3, as DNA: TGTGCCACCGAAGGGACTTCGAACACTGAAGCTTTCTTT.

This sequence joins TRBV4-3 and TRBJ2-3; maybe TRBD2 (6 bases). Trimming left V 0 bases short and J 2 bases short, with 12 bases between. Germline lookup yields CDR1 LGHNA and CDR2 YSLEER. The CDR3 is made up of 16 amino acids. In nucleotides, the CDR3 is TGCGCCAGCAGCCAAGATCGAGCGGGCAACACAGATACGCAGTATTTT. Translated: CASSQDRAGNTDTQYF.

The chain combines TRBV29-1 with TRBJ1-2; 7 bases match TRBD1. Germline V CDR1 and CDR2: SQVTM, ANQGSEA. V dropped 6 bases and J dropped 4; count of bases not matched to a gene: 8. This CDR3 contains 13 residues. Here the CDR3 DNA reads TGCAGCGTCGTTGGGGACAGTCTCTATGGCTACACCTTC. This gives the protein CSVVGDSLYGYTF.

This clone was counted once. A junction boundary mismatches the germline segment, possibly from a read error. This chain connects TRBV11-2 to TRBJ2-5, with D unclear. Per germline, CDR1 SGHAT and CDR2 FQNNGV. The CDR3 has 11 residues. CDR3: CASRLGETQYF. CDR3 coding DNA: TGTGCCAGCAGGTTAGGTGAGACCCAGTACTTC.

The chain employs TRBV30 and TRBJ1-2, with TRBD1 as a possible D gene (6 bases). Trimming cost V 3 bases and J 5 bases, with 10 bases left between them. This CDR3 is built from 12 residues. Germline lookup yields CDR1 GTSNPN and CDR2 SVGIG (reference sequence). The CDR3 here is CAWSPGAYGYTF. Here the CDR3 DNA reads TGTGCCTGGAGCCCAGGGGCGTATGGCTACACCTTC. The full variable domain, in which reference TRBV30 and TRBJ1-2 provide the parts outside the CDR3, is SQTIHQWPATLVQPVGSPLSLECTVEGTSNPNLYWYRQAAGRGLQLLFYSVGIGQISSEVPQNLSASRPQDRQFILSSKKLLLSDSGFYLCAWSPGAYGYTFGSGTRLTVV.

The genes are TRBV19 and TRBJ2-2; no reliable D call. The V end lost 2 bases, the J end lost 6 bases, and 7 bases lay between the germline ends. CDR1 and CDR2 (germline): LNHDA, SQIVND (reference sequence). The CDR3 length is 13 residues. The CDR3 DNA reads TGTGCCAGTAGTATAAGCCGGCCCGGGGAGCTGTTTTTT. Amino acids: CASSISRPGELFF.

The chain combines TRBV6-5 with TRBJ2-7; TRBD2 might be the D (6 bases). This CDR3 spans 14 amino acids. The V gene lost 0 bases and the J gene lost 7 bases, with 13 bases spanning the gap. CDR1 and CDR2 from the germline V gene are MNHEY and SVGAGI. This CDR3 reads CASSYSEGLGEQYF. The CDR3 DNA is TGTGCCAGCAGTTACTCGGAGGGCTTGGGAGAGCAGTACTTC.

V usage is TRBV29-1 and J usage is TRBJ1-1, with D possibly matching TRBD1 (5 bases). The CDR3 covers 12 residues. The germline V gene has CDR1 SQVTM and CDR2 ANQGSEA. With 6 bases removed from V and 1 base from J, the gap between germline ends came to 9 bases. CDR3 region: CSVWGPNTEAFF. CDR3 coding DNA: TGCAGCGTCTGGGGACCGAACACTGAAGCTTTCTTT.

This chain connects TRBV7-9 to TRBJ1-1; weak D call: TRBD1 (5 bases). The germline V gene has CDR1 SEHNR and CDR2 FQNEAQ (reference sequence). V lost 2 bases and J lost 4, with 11 bases in between. This CDR3 spans 14 amino acids. The CDR3 nucleotides are TGTGCCAGCAGCTTAAGACGTGGGGGCACTGAAGCTTTCTTT. Residues: CASSLRRGGTEAFF.

The chain combines TRBV6-5 with TRBJ2-7; D is perhaps TRBD2 (7 bases). The V and J ends lost 0 bases and 6 bases respectively, with 15 bases between them. The V gene's germline CDR1 is MNHEY and CDR2 SVGAGI. This CDR3 has 15 residues. The CDR3, as DNA: TGTGCCAGCAGTTACTCGTCGGGGAGGGGGGTCGAGCAGTACTTC. Residues: CASSYSSGRGVEQYF.

The CDR3 nucleotides read TGTGCCAGCCTGCGAAGGGGTAGCAATCAGCCCCAGCATTTT. Amino acid sequence: CASLRRGSNQPQHF. This chain connects TRBV6-1 to TRBJ1-5; maybe TRBD1 (5 bases). Deletions cut 8 bases from V and 0 bases from J, with 11 bases between. From germline, CDR1 is MNHNS and CDR2 SASEGT. The CDR3 spans 14 residues.

The J gene is TRBJ2-2, the V gene TRBV11-3, with D perhaps TRBD2 (5 bases). Germline CDR1 reads SGHNT; CDR2 reads YENEEA. V lost 2 bases, J lost 5 bases, and 9 bases lay in between. This CDR3 has 14 amino acids. CDR3 region: CASSLLAETGELFF. Here the CDR3 DNA reads TGTGCCAGCAGCTTACTAGCAGAAACCGGGGAGCTGTTTTTT.

The chain carries TRBV7-9 and TRBJ2-3, with D possibly called TRBD1 or TRBD2 (6 bases each). Germline V gene data show CDR1 as SEHNR and CDR2 as FQNEAQ (reference sequence). The CDR3 has 15 residues. Trimming took 1 base from V and 2 from J, leaving 10 bases between them. The CDR3 here is CASSLVGGPTDTQYF. CDR3 DNA: TGTGCCAGCAGCTTAGTTGGGGGGCCCACAGATACGCAGTATTTT.

The rearrangement uses TRBV10-3 and TRBJ2-7, with 9 bases identical to TRBD1. J gave up 6 bases and V 8 bases, and 14 bases lay outside the gene matches. Germline CDR1 reads ENHRY; CDR2 reads SYGVKD. CDR3 length: 15 residues. The CDR3 nucleotides read TGTGCCATCTCAAACACAGGGGGCAGGGGAGGCGAGCAGTACTTC. Encoded protein: CAISNTGGRGGEQYF.